This TCR beta chain was identified during a study of identical twins. This CDR3 has 13 amino acids. V lost 6 bases, J lost 6 bases, and 15 bases lay in between. Germline lookup yields CDR1 MNHEY and CDR2 SVGEGT. This clonotype has a count of ten or more. Using its own MiXCR run on the 5' RACE reads, TCRdb lists one record per CDR3 protein. The sample holds roughly 500,000 distinct CDR3 sequences, around 20% seen once. The sample was also linked to a second study, of T cells expressing NK-cell markers. That investigation notes: Researchers got TCR beta repertoires out of sorted CD3+CD56+NKG2C+, CD3+CD56+NKG2C- and CD3+CD56-NKG2C+ T cells. It remained uncertain whether the expanded NKG2C+ T cell clones were specific for HCMV antigens.

This TCR came from a woman between 18 and 29 years old in good health. The sequenced material came from CD4+ T cells sorted from blood. This chain uses TRBV6-2 or TRBV6-3 with TRBJ2-7, with a possible D match to TRBD2 (5 bases). This chain's CDR3 is CASRTGSFSEQYF. CDR3 coding DNA: TGTGCCAGCAGAACGGGGTCGTTCTCCGAGCAGTACTTC.